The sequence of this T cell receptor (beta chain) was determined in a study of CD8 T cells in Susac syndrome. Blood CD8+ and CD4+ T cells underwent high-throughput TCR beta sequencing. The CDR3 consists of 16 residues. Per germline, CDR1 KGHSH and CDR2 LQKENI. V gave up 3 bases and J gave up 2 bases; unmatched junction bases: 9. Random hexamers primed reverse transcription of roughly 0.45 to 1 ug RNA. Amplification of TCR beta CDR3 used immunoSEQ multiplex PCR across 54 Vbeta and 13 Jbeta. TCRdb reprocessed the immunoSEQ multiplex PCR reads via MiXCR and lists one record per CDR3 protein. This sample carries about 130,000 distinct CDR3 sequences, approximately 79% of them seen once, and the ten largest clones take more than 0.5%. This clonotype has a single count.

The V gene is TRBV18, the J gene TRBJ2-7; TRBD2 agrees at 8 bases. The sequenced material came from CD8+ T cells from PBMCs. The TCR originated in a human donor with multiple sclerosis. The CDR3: CASSPGASGGTYEQYF. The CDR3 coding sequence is TGTGCCAGCTCACCTGGAGCAAGCGGGGGCACCTACGAGCAGTACTTC.